This entry concerns a single T cell receptor beta chain. Its antigen remains unidentified. The data were produced by immunoSEQ multiplex PCR, yet TCRdb's version contains in-frame clones alone and is incomplete. The repertoire holds roughly 2.1 million clones, about 92% seen once, with approximately 1.7% in the top ten. Naive CD8 isolation took CD45RO-negative cells positively selected for CCR7 and excluded terminally differentiated effector memory CD45RA+ cells. All donors were Caucasian adults living in Nashville, Tennessee. V gave up 6 bases and J gave up 4 bases; unmatched junction bases: 6. The V gene's germline CDR1 is SGHDN and CDR2 FVKESK. There are 14 residues in the CDR3. The data were taken from a study of shared clonotypes between healthy human individuals. General study points: Sequencing depth was expected to affect clonotype sharing among donors.

The material sequenced was naive CD8+ T cells from PBMCs. The TCR sequence derives from a man between 18 and 29 years old in good health. Some clones in this sample may be carry-over from other donors' samples. This chain connects TRBV14 to TRBJ2-5, with 9 nucleotides matching TRBD1. The CDR3 sequence is CASRSTGGPETQYF. Written as DNA, the CDR3 is TGTGCCAGCAGGTCCACAGGGGGCCCAGAGACCCAGTACTTC.